A selection of T cell receptor beta chains follows, all from one sample in a study of control samples from healthy donors and cancer patients. Data came from immunoSEQ multiplex PCR; TCRdb stores just in-frame clones and leaves some out. In the table there are approximately 150,000 clones, around 94% of which are singletons. The sample was blood. These TCRs come from a young woman in good health. Both conserved end residues are part of each CDR3. Fields, in order: D gene, J gene, clone size, V gene, CDR3 protein, CDR3 DNA. A D gene is named only where the DNA matches it firmly. A row's size may be missing; if present it is once, few, many or a size class.

d_gene: TRBD2
j_gene: TRBJ2-3
abundance: NA
v_gene: TRBV28
CDR3aa: CASSQDGGGRTQYF
CDR3nt: TGTGCCAGCAGCCAAGACGGCGGGGGGCGGACGCAGTATTTT

d_gene: NA
j_gene: TRBJ1-5
abundance: NA
v_gene: TRBV28
CDR3aa: CASSLGKGVNQPQHF
CDR3nt: TGTGCCAGCAGTTTGGGGAAAGGTGTAAATCAGCCCCAGCATTTT

d_gene: TRBD1
j_gene: TRBJ1-1
abundance: NA
v_gene: TRBV27
CDR3aa: CASSPTGFGTEAFF
CDR3nt: TGTGCCAGCAGTCCGACAGGGTTCGGGACTGAAGCTTTCTTT

d_gene: NA
j_gene: TRBJ2-7
abundance: NA
v_gene: TRBV14
CDR3aa: CASSQESPRRQYF
CDR3nt: TGTGCCAGCAGCCAAGAATCCCCTAGACGGCAGTACTTC

d_gene: TRBD2
j_gene: TRBJ2-7
abundance: NA
v_gene: TRBV19
CDR3aa: CASSRGSQQYF
CDR3nt: TGTGCCAGTAGTCGCGGGAGCCAGCAGTACTTC

d_gene: NA
j_gene: TRBJ2-2
abundance: NA
v_gene: TRBV24-1
CDR3aa: CATSDWAEELFF
CDR3nt: TGTGCCACCAGTGATTGGGCAGAGGAGCTGTTTTTT

d_gene: NA
j_gene: TRBJ1-1
abundance: NA
v_gene: TRBV2
CDR3aa: CASTGRGAEAFF
CDR3nt: TGTGCCAGCACGGGCAGGGGAGCTGAAGCTTTCTTT

d_gene: NA
j_gene: TRBJ1-2
abundance: NA
v_gene: TRBV6-2/TRBV6-3
CDR3aa: CASSQTQGYNYGYTF
CDR3nt: TGTGCCAGCAGTCAAACTCAGGGGTACAACTATGGCTACACCTTC

d_gene: TRBD1
j_gene: TRBJ2-5
abundance: NA
v_gene: TRBV5-1
CDR3aa: CASSGTVGGVNQETQYF
CDR3nt: TGCGCCAGCAGCGGGACAGTAGGTGGGGTTAACCAAGAGACCCAGTACTTC

d_gene: TRBD1
j_gene: TRBJ1-2
abundance: NA
v_gene: TRBV6-5
CDR3aa: CASPPGQGIYGYTF
CDR3nt: TGTGCCAGTCCCCCGGGACAGGGAATCTATGGCTACACCTTC

d_gene: TRBD2
j_gene: TRBJ2-1
abundance: once
v_gene: TRBV28
CDR3aa: CASSPGAGDKGEQFF
CDR3nt: TGTGCCAGCAGTCCCGGGGCGGGGGATAAAGGGGAGCAGTTCTTC

d_gene: NA
j_gene: TRBJ2-5
abundance: NA
v_gene: TRBV19
CDR3aa: CATSPGRTETQYF
CDR3nt: TGTGCCACCTCTCCAGGACGCACTGAGACCCAGTACTTC

d_gene: NA
j_gene: TRBJ1-4
abundance: NA
v_gene: TRBV19
CDR3aa: CASARLGATNEKLFF
CDR3nt: TGTGCCAGTGCGCGCCTGGGTGCAACTAATGAAAAACTGTTTTTT

d_gene: NA
j_gene: TRBJ1-2
abundance: NA
v_gene: TRBV9
CDR3aa: CASSGRDGDYGYTF
CDR3nt: TGTGCCAGCAGCGGAAGGGACGGAGACTATGGCTACACCTTC

d_gene: TRBD1
j_gene: TRBJ1-5
abundance: NA
v_gene: TRBV7-2
CDR3aa: CASSHRTGSNQPQHF
CDR3nt: TGTGCCAGCAGCCATCGGACAGGCAGCAATCAGCCCCAGCATTTT

d_gene: NA
j_gene: TRBJ2-7
abundance: once
v_gene: TRBV5-5
CDR3aa: CASSLGSLYEQYF
CDR3nt: TGTGCCAGCAGCTTGGGTTCTCTTTACGAGCAGTACTTC

d_gene: TRBD2
j_gene: TRBJ2-7
abundance: NA
v_gene: TRBV19
CDR3aa: CASRSGEGGYEQYF
CDR3nt: TGTGCCAGTAGATCCGGGGAGGGAGGCTACGAGCAGTACTTC

d_gene: NA
j_gene: TRBJ2-3
abundance: NA
v_gene: TRBV7-9
CDR3aa: CASSSDSPTDTQYF
CDR3nt: TGTGCCAGCAGCTCGGACAGTCCCACAGATACGCAGTATTTT

d_gene: NA
j_gene: TRBJ1-6
abundance: NA
v_gene: TRBV10-3
CDR3aa: CAISESHPRQASPLHF
CDR3nt: TGTGCCATCAGTGAGTCTCACCCCAGGCAGGCTTCACCCCTCCACTTT

d_gene: NA
j_gene: TRBJ1-4
abundance: NA
v_gene: TRBV27
CDR3aa: CASSGGATNEKLFF
CDR3nt: TGTGCCAGCAGTGGGGGGGCAACTAATGAAAAACTGTTTTTT

d_gene: NA
j_gene: TRBJ1-4
abundance: once
v_gene: TRBV11-2
CDR3aa: CASSLSGLGDRLEKLFF
CDR3nt: TGTGCCAGCAGCCTAAGCGGACTGGGGGACCGCCTCGAAAAACTGTTTTTT

d_gene: NA
j_gene: TRBJ1-2
abundance: NA
v_gene: TRBV25-1
CDR3aa: CASSEWRSNYGYTF
CDR3nt: TGTGCCAGCAGTGAATGGCGGAGTAACTATGGCTACACCTTC